Listed below are T cell receptor beta chains from one sample, sequenced in a study of cytomegalovirus exposure and HLA in healthy donors. Assay used: immunoSEQ multiplex PCR; TCRdb lists only in-frame clones, some missing. The top ten hold 0.55% to 0.8% of the sample, which has over 70,000 clones, about 95% seen once. The sequenced material came from PBMCs. The receptor source for this set is a woman aged 18-29 years in good health and CMV-seronegative. Both conserved end residues are part of each CDR3. A D gene is named only where the DNA matches it firmly. Some rows mark clone size as missing; the rest say once, few, many or name a class of expanded clone.

v_gene	abundance	j_gene	d_gene	CDR3nt	CDR3aa
TRBV30	.	TRBJ2-7	TRBD1	TGTGCCTGGAGTTTTGTGACAGGGGGCTACGAGCAGTACTTC	CAWSFVTGGYEQYF
TRBV7-2	.	TRBJ1-1	.	TGTGCCAGCAGCTTGGGGGCGACGTGGACTGAAGCTTTCTTT	CASSLGATWTEAFF
TRBV5-4	.	TRBJ1-6	TRBD1	TGTGCCAGCAGCCGGCCGGACAGGGGTTATAATTCACCCCTCCACTTT	CASSRPDRGYNSPLHF
TRBV6-6	.	TRBJ2-7	.	TGTGCCACGATGGGCAGGGGTTCCTACGAGCAGTACTTC	CATMGRGSYEQYF
TRBV9	.	TRBJ2-1	TRBD2	TGTGCCAGCAGCGTCGTAGCGGGGGGGCTCTACAATGAGCAGTTCTTC	CASSVVAGGLYNEQFF
TRBV6-5	.	TRBJ2-2	.	TGTGCCAGCAGCTTACGGACCGGGGAGCTGTTTTTT	CASSLRTGELFF
TRBV6-1	.	TRBJ1-1	.	TGTGCCAGCAGTGAATGGAGAGCAGGGAAGGGGCGCGTGAACACTGAAGCTTTCTTT	CASSEWRAGKGRVNTEAFF
TRBV29-1	.	TRBJ1-3	TRBD1	TGCAGCGTCGAGGGACAGGGAAACACCATATATTTT	CSVEGQGNTIYF
TRBV19	.	TRBJ2-1	.	TGTGCCAGTAGTCAAACAGGGTCCTTTCGCTGGCAGTTCTTC	CASSQTGSFRWQFF
TRBV5-1	.	TRBJ1-4	TRBD1	TGCGCTAGCAGCGGACAGGGTGGGGAAAAACTGTTTTTT	CASSGQGGEKLFF
TRBV7-7	.	TRBJ2-7	.	TGTGCTAGCAGCCCGATCGGGCAGGGCGCCTACGAGCAGTACTTC	CASSPIGQGAYEQYF
TRBV2	.	TRBJ2-3	.	TGTGCCAGCAGTGAACTGGGGCTTAGCACAGATACGCAGTATTTT	CASSELGLSTDTQYF
TRBV7-9	once	TRBJ2-7	.	TGTGCCAGCAGCTTACCCAGAGGGGAGTCGGGCAGGGGCGCGTACGAGCAGTACTTC	CASSLPRGESGRGAYEQYF
TRBV6-1	.	TRBJ2-3	.	TGTGCCAGCAGTAGTGCGGGCAGGCCAACACAGTATTTT	CASSSAGRPTQYF
TRBV28	.	TRBJ1-5	.	TGTGCCAGCAGTCCACCGGTAGGGGAGGCCCAGCATTTT	CASSPPVGEAQHF
TRBV9	once	TRBJ2-1	TRBD1	TGTGCCAGCAGCCCCAGGACAGGGTCCTACAATGAGCAGTTCTTC	CASSPRTGSYNEQFF
TRBV28	.	TRBJ1-6	.	TGTGCCAGCAGTTCCCCTCAGGGGAATGCTTCACCCCTCCACTTT	CASSSPQGNASPLHF
TRBV14	.	TRBJ1-6	.	TGTGCCAGCAGCCTCGATCAGGGAGGTAATTCACCCCTCCACTTT	CASSLDQGGNSPLHF
TRBV19	.	TRBJ2-3	TRBD2	TGTGCCAGTAGTATAGGCGGACTAGGGGTAGGTGAGAAGTATTTT	CASSIGGLGVGEKYF
TRBV15	.	TRBJ2-6	TRBD1	TGTGCCACCAGCTTAACGACAGGGGCTGGGGCCAACGTCCTGACTTTC	CATSLTTGAGANVLTF
TRBV4-3	.	TRBJ2-2	.	TGCGCCAGCAGCCAAGATTTAACTAGTCGGGCCGGGGAGCTGTTTTTT	CASSQDLTSRAGELFF
TRBV19	.	TRBJ1-5	TRBD1	TGTGCCAGTACGGAGGACAGGGCGCAGCCCCAGCATTTT	CASTEDRAQPQHF
TRBV5-4	.	TRBJ2-1	TRBD2	TGTGCCAGCAGCTCGGGACTAGCGGTGAACAATGAGCAGTTCTTC	CASSSGLAVNNEQFF
TRBV9	.	TRBJ2-5	TRBD2	TGTGCCAGCAGCGTAGGATCTAGCGGGGGATACCAAGAGACCCAGTACTTC	CASSVGSSGGYQETQYF
TRBV30	.	TRBJ2-7	.	TGTGCCTGGATCAGGGCAGGGATGGGGTACGAGCAGTACTTC	CAWIRAGMGYEQYF
TRBV30	.	TRBJ2-2	.	TGTGCCTGGACTCCTTACACGTACACCGGGGAGCTGTTTTTT	CAWTPYTYTGELFF
TRBV2	.	TRBJ1-2	.	TGTGCCAGCCAGGGACTGATTAACTATGGCTACACCTTC	CASQGLINYGYTF
TRBV5-1	.	TRBJ2-5	.	TGCGCCAGCAGGCATGGGGGACACCACCAAGAGACCCAGTACTTC	CASRHGGHHQETQYF
TRBV5-4	.	TRBJ2-1	TRBD1	TGTGCCAGCAGCAAACCGGGACAGCCTGAGCAGTTCTTC	CASSKPGQPEQFF
TRBV4-3	.	TRBJ2-3	TRBD2	TGCGCCAGCAGCCAAGATATGAGGACTAGCGGTTACACAGATACGCAGTATTTT	CASSQDMRTSGYTDTQYF
TRBV6-6	.	TRBJ1-3	.	TGTGCCAGCAGTTTTGCAGCCCCAGGGGGAAACACCATATATTTT	CASSFAAPGGNTIYF
TRBV28	few	TRBJ1-5	.	TGTGCCAGCAGTTTAGCCCCAGGGATGAGCAATCAGCCCCAGCATTTT	CASSLAPGMSNQPQHF
TRBV5-1	few	TRBJ1-5	TRBD1	TGCGCCAGCAGCCCGGAGACAGGGTCGAAACAGCCCCAGCATTTT	CASSPETGSKQPQHF
TRBV4-2	once	TRBJ2-5	TRBD2	TGTGCCAGCAGCCAAGATCTGGTTGGTAGCGGGGGGGTTAGAGAGACCCAGTACTTC	CASSQDLVGSGGVRETQYF
TRBV9	once	TRBJ2-3	.	TGTGCCAGCAGCCCTCGACAGGGCACAGATACGCAGTATTTT	CASSPRQGTDTQYF
TRBV28	.	TRBJ2-7	TRBD2	TGTGCCAGCAGGCGGACTAGAGCGGACGAGCAGTACTTC	CASRRTRADEQYF
TRBV2	.	TRBJ1-5	TRBD1	TGTGCCAGCAGTGTTGGACAGGGTTTCAATCAGCCCCAGCATTTT	CASSVGQGFNQPQHF
TRBV25-1	.	TRBJ2-1	.	TGTGCCAGCTGGGGACTCTCCTACAATGAGCAGTTCTTC	CASWGLSYNEQFF
TRBV19	once	TRBJ1-5	TRBD1	TGTGCCAGTAGTGATTACACCAGGGGGGTTAGCAATCAGCCCCAGCATTTT	CASSDYTRGVSNQPQHF
TRBV11-2	.	TRBJ2-7	.	TGTGCCAGCAGCTTAGATAGGCGGGGTTTCTACGAGCAGTACTTC	CASSLDRRGFYEQYF
TRBV10-3	.	TRBJ2-7	.	TGTGCCAGGATGGGACTTCGATCCTACGAGCAGTACTTC	CARMGLRSYEQYF
TRBV7-9	.	TRBJ2-3	TRBD2	TGTGCCAGCAGCCCGGGACTAGCGGGGGGGCGAGATACGCAGTATTTT	CASSPGLAGGRDTQYF
TRBV7-2	.	TRBJ2-5	TRBD2	TGTGCCAGCAGCTACCTGCGGGGGGCCCAAGAGACCCAGTACTTC	CASSYLRGAQETQYF
TRBV9	.	TRBJ2-5	.	TGTGCCAGCAGCGTAGCTGCCCCCCCCGGAGAGACCCAGTACTTC	CASSVAAPPGETQYF
TRBV14	.	TRBJ1-2	.	TGTGCCAGCAGCTACGGCGGTCCCTACACCTTC	CASSYGGPYTF
TRBV7-9	.	TRBJ2-3	.	TGTGCCAGCAGCTCCGGACAGAGTAACACAGATACGCAGTATTTT	CASSSGQSNTDTQYF
TRBV28	.	TRBJ2-3	TRBD2	TGTGCCAGCAGTTGGGGTCTAGCGGGGGGGCTGGGAGATACGCAGTATTTT	CASSWGLAGGLGDTQYF
TRBV28	.	TRBJ1-5	.	TGTGCCACCCGGGGGAATAGCAATCAGCCCCAGCATTTT	CATRGNSNQPQHF
TRBV7-2	.	TRBJ1-5	TRBD1	TGTGCCAGCAGCTTAGGGGGACAGCTTCAGCCCCAGCATTTT	CASSLGGQLQPQHF
TRBV6-6	once	TRBJ1-1	TRBD1	TGTGCCAGCAGTCAACAGGGGAAGAACACTGAAGCTTTCTTT	CASSQQGKNTEAFF
TRBV7-3	.	TRBJ1-1	.	TGTGCCAGCAGCTTAGAGGAGGGGTTCAGGACTTTCTTT	CASSLEEGFRTFF